Shown below are 26 T cell receptor beta chains from a single sample sequenced in a study of T cells in Graves' hyperthyroidism and ophthalmopathy. RNA transcripts served as the template for amplifying TCR beta CDR3 regions. TCR CDR3 underwent first-round RT-PCR with the HTBI primer set. TCRdb redid the calling of the multiplex PCR reads with MiXCR, one entry per CDR3 protein. The sample shows about 520,000 distinct CDR3 sequences, around a quarter of them seen only once. Material for sequencing was blood. Every receptor here comes from a woman between 25 and 40 years old with Graves' ophthalmopathy.

The chain is built from TRBV19 and TRBJ1-2; tentatively, D is TRBD1 (6 bases). Trimming took off 4 bases at V and 5 bases at J, with 17 bases between the two ends. Germline CDR1 reads LNHDA; CDR2 reads SQIVND (reference sequence). This CDR3 is 15 amino acids long. This chain's CDR3 is CASSRSRDTSYGYTF. The CDR3 DNA sequence: TGTGCCAGTAGTAGAAGCCGGGACACATCATATGGCTACACCTTC.

This clonotype was recorded a few times. V gene TRBV7-8 combines with J gene TRBJ2-5; D is unresolved. Germline CDR1 reads SGHVS; CDR2 reads FQNEAQ. This CDR3 has 15 residues. V gave up 5 bases and J gave up 2 bases, with 15 bases separating them. The CDR3 loop is CASSHDATEQETQYF. CDR3 bases: TGTGCCAGCAGCCATGACGCAACGGAACAAGAGACCCAGTACTTC.

The chain combines TRBV7-8 with TRBJ2-2; the match to TRBD1 covers 8 bases. Germline V gives CDR1 SGHVS, CDR2 FQNEAQ. This CDR3 spans 15 amino acids. V was pared by 4 bases and J by 6 bases, with 7 bases of the junction left unmatched. CDR3 nucleotide sequence: TGTGCCAGCAGCTCCGACAGGGGTTGGGCCGGGGAGCTGTTTTTT. Translating it yields CASSSDRGWAGELFF.

This clonotype has at least ten counts. The genes are TRBV29-1 and TRBJ1-1; maybe TRBD1 (6 bases). The V end lost 7 bases, the J end lost 0 bases, and 21 bases lay between the germline ends. The CDR3 totals 16 residues. CDR1 is SQVTM and CDR2 is ANQGSEA in the germline V gene. CDR3 in amino acids: CSGGTRLPPMNTEAFF. The DNA for the CDR3 is TGCAGCGGAGGGACAAGGCTCCCCCCTATGAACACTGAAGCTTTCTTT. The whole variable domain, remainder taken from reference TRBV29-1 and TRBJ1-1, is SAVISQKPSRDICQRGTSLTIQCQVDSQVTMMFWYRQQPGQSLTLIATANQGSEATYESGFVIDKFPISRPNLTFSTLTVSNMSPEDSSIYLCSGGTRLPPMNTEAFFGQGTRLTVV.

The chain carries TRBV28 and TRBJ2-7; D is uncertain. Germline-derived CDR1 and CDR2 are MDHEN and SYDVKM. The CDR3 totals 16 residues. The germline V and J ends were trimmed by 1 base and 0 bases, with 13 bases remaining between them. The CDR3 bases are TGTGCCAGCAGTTTATTCTTCACGGAGAGCTCCTACGAGCAGTACTTC. Its translation is CASSLFFTESSYEQYF. The full variable domain, with the rest looked up from reference TRBV28 and TRBJ2-7, is DVKVTQSSRYLVKRTGEKVFLECVQDMDHENMFWYRQDPGLGLRLIYFSYDVKMKEKGDIPEGYSVSREKKERFSLILESASTNQTSMYLCASSLFFTESSYEQYFGPGTRLTVT.

The table lists this clonotype with many counts. The rearrangement uses TRBV10-2 and TRBJ2-7; TRBD1 agrees at 10 bases. The CDR3 length is 14 residues. Germline assignment: CDR1 WSHSY and CDR2 SAAADI. V shed 6 bases and J 2 bases; nucleotides not matched to a gene: 4. CDR3 sequence reads: CASRRDRGAYEQYF. The DNA of the CDR3 is TGCGCCAGCAGACGGGACAGGGGCGCCTACGAGCAGTACTTC.

This clonotype was recorded at least ten times. The V gene is TRBV20-1, the J gene TRBJ2-5; D not certain. This CDR3 contains 14 residues. With 6 bases removed from V and 5 bases from J, the gap between germline ends came to 19 bases. The germline V gene has CDR1 DFQATT and CDR2 SNEGSKA (reference sequence). The CDR3 region is CSAPKLVLSETQYF. In DNA form, the CDR3 reads TGCAGTGCCCCAAAACTTGTCCTCTCGGAGACCCAGTACTTC.

In its sample, this clonotype was seen many times. This chain uses TRBV29-1 with TRBJ2-7; D may correspond to TRBD1 or TRBD2 (6 bases each). V lost 6 bases and J lost 2, with 20 bases in between. The germline gives CDR1 SQVTM, CDR2 ANQGSEA. The CDR3 runs to 15 residues. CDR3 residues: CSVGTDKRGAYEQYF. The CDR3, as DNA: TGCAGCGTGGGGACGGATAAAAGGGGGGCCTACGAGCAGTACTTC.

The chain combines TRBV12-3 or TRBV12-4 with TRBJ2-5; D may match TRBD1 or TRBD2 (5 bases each). The CDR3 is made up of 15 amino acids. The V end lost 2 bases, the J end lost 5 bases, and 15 bases lay between the germline ends. The CDR3 DNA is TGTGCCAGCAGTTTAATGGGACGGGACGGGGAGACCCAGTACTTC. Encoded protein: CASSLMGRDGETQYF.

In this sample, this clonotype turned up many times. The genes are TRBV29-1 and TRBJ2-7, with TRBD1 matching over 8 bases. The V segment lost 2 bases and the J segment 4 bases; nucleotides outside the gene matches: 16. The CDR3 runs to 17 residues. CDR1 SQVTM and CDR2 ANQGSEA come from the germline V gene. In DNA, the CDR3 is TGCAGCGTTGAATTTTATCGGACAGGGAGTATTGGATACGAGCAGTACTTC. Translated: CSVEFYRTGSIGYEQYF.

This clonotype was seen ten or more times. The CDR3 is CAISEGSSYEQYF. CDR3 bases: TGTGCCATCAGTGAGGGCAGTTCCTACGAGCAGTACTTC. This chain uses TRBV10-3 with TRBJ2-7; D unresolved. Between the trimmed V and J ends, which lost 2 bases and 1 base, there was a span of 6 bases. This CDR3 is built from 13 residues. Looked up from germline, CDR1 is ENHRY and CDR2 is SYGVKD.

V is TRBV6-1 and J is TRBJ2-7; TRBD2 might be the D (6 bases). Germline assignment: CDR1 MNHNS and CDR2 SASEGT. The length of the CDR3 is 16 residues. Deletions cut 6 bases from V and 6 bases from J, with 24 bases between. The CDR3 sequence is CASSHPRGLIGVEQYF. DNA of the CDR3: TGTGCCAGCAGCCACCCAAGGGGACTCATAGGCGTCGAGCAGTACTTC.

The chain combines TRBV12-3 or TRBV12-4 with TRBJ1-5; D call uncertain. V was clipped by 6 bases and J by 1 base, with 13 bases between them. CDR3 length equals 15 residues. DNA for the CDR3: TGTGCCAGCAGCCTCGGTTGGGGAAGCAATCAGCCCCAGCATTTT. Encoded protein: CASSLGWGSNQPQHF.

The chain couples TRBV20-1 to TRBJ1-5; maybe TRBD1 (6 bases). The CDR3 is made up of 16 amino acids. Per germline, CDR1 DFQATT and CDR2 SNEGSKA (reference sequence). V gave up 3 bases and J gave up 5 bases, with 20 bases separating them. The CDR3 is CSASGTGTRRDQPQHF. The CDR3 coding sequence is TGCAGTGCTAGCGGAACCGGGACACGCCGTGATCAGCCCCAGCATTTT.

This clonotype was recorded at least ten times. J is TRBJ1-2 and V is TRBV12-3 or TRBV12-4, with D unresolved. V lost 6 bases and J 3 bases, leaving 14 bases between the germline ends. The CDR3 runs 14 residues. The CDR3 loop reads CASSSGAPDYGYTF. The CDR3 DNA sequence: TGTGCCAGCAGCTCAGGAGCCCCTGACTATGGCTACACCTTC.

This rearrangement joins TRBV13 to TRBJ2-7; TRBD2 aligns across 12 bases. From germline, CDR1 is PRHDT and CDR2 FYEKMQ (reference sequence). Trimming took 1 base from V and 1 from J; bases not matched to a gene: 2. There are 16 residues in the CDR3. CDR3 in DNA: TGTGCCAGCAGCTTAGAACTAGCGGGGGGTTCCTACGAGCAGTACTTC. Protein sequence: CASSLELAGGSYEQYF.

This clonotype was recorded once. With a much larger clone just one base away, this may be a read error. Without the conserved terminal phenylalanine or tryptophan, this CDR3 likely stems from a read error. V gene TRBV6-2 or TRBV6-3 combines with J gene TRBJ1-2; 8 nucleotides align to TRBD1. The CDR3 is 18 amino acids. Germline lookup yields CDR1 MNHEY and CDR2 SVGEGT. J was trimmed by 3 bases and V by 0 bases; bases with no gene match: 12. The CDR3 loop reads CASSYSDGHTGGYYGYTL. The CDR3, as DNA: TGTGCCAGCAGTTACTCGGACGGACACACAGGGGGTTACTATGGCTACACCTTG.

This clonotype was seen a few times. This chain links TRBV28 with TRBJ1-6; a possible D gene is TRBD1 (5 bases). Germline V gives CDR1 MDHEN, CDR2 SYDVKM. V shed 7 bases and J shed 7 bases, with 11 bases lying between them. This CDR3 has 13 amino acids. The CDR3 coding sequence is TGTGCCAGCACCGAGGACACCAATTCACCCCTCCACTTT. Encoded protein: CASTEDTNSPLHF.

V gene TRBV10-3 combines with J gene TRBJ2-7; 8 bases are a match to TRBD2. Germline V CDR1 and CDR2: ENHRY, SYGVKD. J lost 0 bases, V lost 10 bases, and 11 bases had no gene match. The CDR3 consists of 15 residues. CDR3 residues: CATRPGGASSYEQYF. The CDR3 region has the DNA TGTGCCACCCGTCCCGGGGGGGCCAGCTCCTACGAGCAGTACTTC.

The V and J genes are TRBV5-1 and TRBJ1-2; possibly TRBD1 for D (5 bases). The CDR3 spans 15 residues. Trimming cost V 4 bases and J 4 bases, with 17 bases left between them. Germline V gene sequence: CDR1 SGHRS, CDR2 YFSETQ. The CDR3 DNA sequence: TGCGCCAGCAGCAAAAGGACAAAAGCGGTCTATGGCTACACCTTC. Its protein is CASSKRTKAVYGYTF.

V and J are TRBV2 and TRBJ1-2, with D perhaps TRBD1 (6 bases). The CDR3 extends over 13 amino acids. CDR1 is SNHLY, CDR2 FYNNEI, per germline. Trimming left V 7 bases short and J 3 bases short, with 12 bases between. CDR3 protein: CASTLGGHYGYTF. CDR3 nucleotides: TGTGCCAGCACATTGGGGGGGCACTATGGCTACACCTTC.

The genes are TRBV20-1 and TRBJ2-7, with 7 positions matching TRBD1. The CDR3 contains 12 residues. Per germline, CDR1 DFQATT and CDR2 SNEGSKA (reference sequence). The V gene end was trimmed by 4 bases and the J gene end by 5 bases; junction bases not matched to a gene: 5. CDR3 DNA sequence: TGCAGTGCTATGGGACAGATCAACGAGCAGTACTTC. Its translation is CSAMGQINEQYF.

The genes are TRBV5-1 and TRBJ1-2; the match to TRBD1 covers 7 bases. This CDR3 region has 15 residues. After removal of 4 bases from V and 3 bases from J, the junction contained 9 bases not matched to a gene. CDR1 is SGHRS, CDR2 YFSETQ, per germline. For the CDR3, the DNA is TGCGCCAGCAGCCCCGACAGGGCGCCTGACTATGGCTACACCTTC. This encodes CASSPDRAPDYGYTF.

The rearrangement uses TRBV7-9 and TRBJ1-1; perhaps TRBD1 as D (6 bases). CDR1 is SEHNR, CDR2 FQNEAQ, per germline (reference sequence). This CDR3 region has 13 residues. Trimming removed 6 bases from V and 10 bases from J, with 18 bases in between. CDR3 sequence (DNA): TGTGCCAGCAGTCTTGGGACATTGAACCTAGCTTTCTTT. Translation gives CASSLGTLNLAFF.

This clonotype was detected ten times or more. This sequence joins TRBV7-8 and TRBJ1-5; 8 bases match TRBD1. Germline lookup yields CDR1 SGHVS and CDR2 FQNEAQ. The CDR3 has 14 residues. The ends lost 4 bases at V and 4 bases at J; junction bases unmatched: 3. CDR3 loop: CASSSRQGNQPQHF. The CDR3, as DNA: TGTGCCAGCAGCTCTAGACAGGGGAATCAGCCCCAGCATTTT.

This clonotype was detected many times. The chain recombines TRBV29-1 with TRBJ1-2, with D possibly matching TRBD1 (6 bases). The germline gives CDR1 SQVTM, CDR2 ANQGSEA. V lost 4 bases, J lost 6 bases, and 18 bases lay in between. CDR3 length equals 14 residues. The CDR3 DNA reads TGCAGCGTTGTGGACAGCCCGAGCCCCGATGGCTACACCTTC. Encoded protein: CSVVDSPSPDGYTF.